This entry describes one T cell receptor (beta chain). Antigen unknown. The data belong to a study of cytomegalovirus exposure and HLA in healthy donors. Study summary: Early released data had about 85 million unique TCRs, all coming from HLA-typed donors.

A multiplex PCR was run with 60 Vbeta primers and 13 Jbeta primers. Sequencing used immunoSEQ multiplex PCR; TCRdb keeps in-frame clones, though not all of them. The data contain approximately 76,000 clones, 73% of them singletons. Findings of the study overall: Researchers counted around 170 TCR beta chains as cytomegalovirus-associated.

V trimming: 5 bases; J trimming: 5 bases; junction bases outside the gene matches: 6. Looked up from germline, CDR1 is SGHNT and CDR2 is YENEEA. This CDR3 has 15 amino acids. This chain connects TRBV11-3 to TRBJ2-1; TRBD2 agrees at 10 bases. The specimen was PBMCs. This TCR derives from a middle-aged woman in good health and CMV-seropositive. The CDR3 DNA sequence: TGTGCCAGCAGCCAAGGGACTAGCGTAGACAATGAGCAGTTCTTC. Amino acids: CASSQGTSVDNEQFF.